The rows below give T cell receptor beta chains drawn from one sample of a study of technical replicates of blood from a few donors. Sequencing was performed with immunoSEQ multiplex PCR; in TCRdb, only in-frame clones are kept and a portion is missing. The sample holds approximately 99,000 clones, approximately 95% seen once. The sample consisted of T cells isolated from PBMCs. These TCRs come from a human donor in good health. The CDR3 runs from the conserved cysteine through the conserved F or W. Fields, in order: CDR3 DNA, CDR3 protein, V gene, J gene, clone size, D gene. The D gene is left open where the match is weak. Rows give clone size only sometimes, using once, few, many, or a class for an expanded clone.

TGTGCCAGCAGCTTAAGGGCTAGCGGGAGAGTCAATGAGCAGTTCTTC	CASSLRASGRVNEQFF	TRBV7-9	TRBJ2-1	NA	TRBD2
TGTGCCAGCAGTACCTATGGACAGGGGAACACTGAAGCTTTCTTT	CASSTYGQGNTEAFF	TRBV2	TRBJ1-1	few	TRBD1
TGTGCCAGCAGCCCCTGGGGGGACGACACTGAAGCTTTCTTT	CASSPWGDDTEAFF	TRBV7-9	TRBJ1-1	NA	NA
TGTGCCAGCAGTCAGCCGGGACTAAGGGAGCAGTACTTC	CASSQPGLREQYF	TRBV5-4	TRBJ2-7	few	TRBD2
TGTGCCAGTAGCGTTACAGGGGGAAGCAATCAGCCCCAGCATTTT	CASSVTGGSNQPQHF	TRBV19	TRBJ1-5	NA	TRBD1
TGTGCCAGCAGCTTGCGGGACAGGGGCTATGGCTACACCTTC	CASSLRDRGYGYTF	TRBV5-6	TRBJ1-2	NA	TRBD1
TGTGCCAGCAGCCCCGGGGGGGGCACCAAAAACATTCAGTACTTC	CASSPGGGTKNIQYF	TRBV7-3	TRBJ2-4	NA	TRBD2
TGTGCCAGCAGCTTAGGAGAGGGACAGAATACTGAAGCTTTCTTT	CASSLGEGQNTEAFF	TRBV7-9	TRBJ1-1	NA	TRBD1
TGCGCCAGCAGCCACTCCCTACCCCCGCAGGGGAACCAAGAGACCCAGTACTTC	CASSHSLPPQGNQETQYF	TRBV4-1	TRBJ2-5	NA	NA
TGTGCCAGCAGCGTCGGGGGACAGGCCTTTTGGGATGGCTACACCTTC	CASSVGGQAFWDGYTF	TRBV9	TRBJ1-2	NA	TRBD1
TGTGCCAGCATCCCGGGACAGTTCGAGTATGGCTACACCTTC	CASIPGQFEYGYTF	TRBV2	TRBJ1-2	NA	TRBD1
TGCAGCGCGACCGCCGGGACAGAAGCTTTCTTT	CSATAGTEAFF	TRBV29-1	TRBJ1-1	NA	NA
TGTGCCTGGAGTGATGGGACAACGAACACCGGGGAGCTGTTTTTT	CAWSDGTTNTGELFF	TRBV30	TRBJ2-2	NA	NA
TGTGCCAGCAGCGCCACACGGGTTCGGGAGCTGTTTTTT	CASSATRVRELFF	TRBV5-6	TRBJ2-2	NA	NA
TGTGCCAGCAGTTTTTATACAGGGGGCGCCTATGGCTACACCTTC	CASSFYTGGAYGYTF	TRBV27	TRBJ1-2	NA	TRBD1
TGTGCCAGTAGTATAGTCCAAGAGAATAGCAATCAGCCCCAGCATTTT	CASSIVQENSNQPQHF	TRBV19	TRBJ1-5	NA	NA
TGTGCCAGCAGCTTAAAGAAACTAGCGGGAGGGCCGGTCTACGAGCAGTACTTC	CASSLKKLAGGPVYEQYF	TRBV7-9	TRBJ2-7	once	TRBD2
TGTGCCAGCAGCATTAGGACAGGGGGACGAGATACGCAGTATTTT	CASSIRTGGRDTQYF	TRBV9	TRBJ2-3	NA	TRBD1
TGCGCCAGCAGCTCCCGGAGTGGGAGCAATGAGCAGTTCTTC	CASSSRSGSNEQFF	TRBV5-1	TRBJ2-1	NA	NA
TGTGCCAGCAGTCCAGGGCACGGGGAGCTGTTTTTT	CASSPGHGELFF	TRBV27	TRBJ2-2	NA	NA
TGTGCCAGCAACCGACAGGGGCCCGCTTACGAGCAGTACTTC	CASNRQGPAYEQYF	TRBV5-5	TRBJ2-7	NA	TRBD1
TGTGCCAGCAGCTTAGGGTCAGATAAGTCTGAGCAGTTCTTC	CASSLGSDKSEQFF	TRBV7-2	TRBJ2-1	once	NA
TGTGCCAGCAGTAAACCGGCAGGGGACGCTTTCTTT	CASSKPAGDAFF	TRBV25-1	TRBJ1-1	NA	NA
TGTGCCAGCAGGGAGACTAGCGGGTCCTACAATGAGCAGTTCTTC	CASRETSGSYNEQFF	TRBV6-1	TRBJ2-1	NA	TRBD2
TGTGCCAGCAGTGCGGGGCCGGGACAGGGAAACACCGGGGAGCTGTTTTTT	CASSAGPGQGNTGELFF	TRBV27	TRBJ2-2	NA	TRBD1
TGCGCCAGCAGCGACGGGGGCGGGGGCTACGAGCAGTACTTC	CASSDGGGGYEQYF	TRBV5-1	TRBJ2-7	once	NA
TGCAGCGTTGTGGCACAGGGGAAGTTCTACGAGCAGTACTTC	CSVVAQGKFYEQYF	TRBV29-1	TRBJ2-7	NA	TRBD1
TGTGCCAGTAGTCTGACAGGGGATAGCAATCAGCCCCAGCATTTT	CASSLTGDSNQPQHF	TRBV19	TRBJ1-5	NA	TRBD1
TGTGCCAGCAGGGACACAGGGGTAGAGACCCAGTACTTC	CASRDTGVETQYF	TRBV28	TRBJ2-5	NA	TRBD1
TGCGCCAGCAGCCCATCTCCTAGCGGGGTACACTCTGGGGCCAACGTCCTGACTTTC	CASSPSPSGVHSGANVLTF	TRBV5-1	TRBJ2-6	NA	TRBD2
TGTGCCATCAGTGAGAGGGAGAACCAGCCCCAGCATTTT	CAISERENQPQHF	TRBV10-3	TRBJ1-5	NA	NA
TGCGCCAGCACCGACCGGGACTCCAGCTCCTACAATGAGCAGTTCTTC	CASTDRDSSSYNEQFF	TRBV10-2	TRBJ2-1	NA	NA
TGTGCCAGCAGCCAAGATACTATTGGGTTTGATGGCTACACCTTC	CASSQDTIGFDGYTF	TRBV28	TRBJ1-2	NA	NA
TGTGCCAGCAGAAGACAGGCTTCCTACAATGAGCAGTTCTTC	CASRRQASYNEQFF	TRBV6-1	TRBJ2-1	once	NA
TGTGCCTGGGGGCGCACAGGGGGTTTATTTGATGAGCAGTTCTTC	CAWGRTGGLFDEQFF	TRBV30	TRBJ2-1	NA	TRBD1
TGTGCCAGCAGCCTTACAGGGAACCCTTGGGGCACCGGGGAGCTGTTTTTT	CASSLTGNPWGTGELFF	TRBV13	TRBJ2-2	NA	NA
TGTGCCAGCAGCTTAGCCCTACTAGCGGGGGTCTACGAGCAGTACTTC	CASSLALLAGVYEQYF	TRBV7-2	TRBJ2-7	NA	TRBD2
TGCGCCAGCGGCCCCGGGAGGGGGTCCTACGAGCAGTACTTC	CASGPGRGSYEQYF	TRBV5-1	TRBJ2-7	NA	TRBD2
TGTGCCAGCAGCTCCCGGGGGAATTACAATTCACCCCTCCACTTT	CASSSRGNYNSPLHF	TRBV9	TRBJ1-6	NA	NA
TGTGCCAGCAGGTCTGGACAGGGAGGAAATCAGCCCCAGCATTTT	CASRSGQGGNQPQHF	TRBV28	TRBJ1-5	NA	TRBD1
TGTGCCAGCAGTTACGGGCAGGGGGACACTGAAGCTTTCTTT	CASSYGQGDTEAFF	TRBV6-5	TRBJ1-1	NA	TRBD1
TGTGCCAGCAGCAAAGTTTTTAAAGGCCCGGGTCTACGACAGCTAAATCAGCCCCAGCATTTT	CASSKVFKGPGLRQLNQPQHF	TRBV21-1	TRBJ1-5	NA	NA
TGTGCCAGCAGCTTACAGGGGGCGTCGGTCATATCGTCCGAGCAGTACTTC	CASSLQGASVISSEQYF	TRBV5-8	TRBJ2-7	NA	TRBD1
TGTGCCAGCACCTTGAGGGGGTTTAGGGATAGCAATCAGCCCCAGCATTTT	CASTLRGFRDSNQPQHF	TRBV28	TRBJ1-5	NA	NA
TGTGCCACCACAGATTTGAACACTGAAGCTTTCTTT	CATTDLNTEAFF	TRBV6-6	TRBJ1-1	NA	NA
TGTGCCAGCAGCAGTCGCGGGAGGGCCTATGAGCAGTTCTTC	CASSSRGRAYEQFF	TRBV7-8	TRBJ2-1	NA	TRBD2